What follows are 21 T cell receptor beta chains derived from one specimen sequenced in a study of blood T cells in healthy people across ages. It was with a sample-barcoded 5' primer and a J-beta primer mix that a second PCR of about 6 to 12 cycles was run. TCRdb passed the 5' RACE reads through MiXCR, listing each CDR3 protein once. The sample includes around 800,000 distinct CDR3 sequences, roughly 50% of them seen just once. Source material: blood. The receptors stem from an elderly man in good health.

This clonotype was seen more than once but under ten times. The chain employs TRBV6-2 or TRBV6-3 and TRBJ1-2, with D perhaps matching TRBD1 (6 bases). CDR3 length: 16 amino acids. Trimming removed 2 bases at V and 2 bases at J, with 15 bases between. Germline V gene lookup returns CDR1 MNHEY and CDR2 SVGEGT. The CDR3 nucleotides read TGTGCCAGCAGTTACCTCAAGGACAGAGTGAACTATGGCTACACCTTC. This gives the protein CASSYLKDRVNYGYTF.

The V call is TRBV25-1, the J call TRBJ2-1; 9 bases map to TRBD2. V lost 5 bases and J lost 5; bases outside the gene matches: 7. The CDR3 is 15 amino acids. Per the germline V gene, CDR1 is MGHDK and CDR2 is SYGVNS. CDR3 nucleotides: TGTGCCAGCAGTACCCAGCGGGAGGCCAACAATGAGCAGTTCTTC. Its protein product is CASSTQREANNEQFF.

The J gene is TRBJ2-7, the V gene TRBV15; the D gene is possibly TRBD2 (6 bases). The germline gives CDR1 LNHNV, CDR2 YYDKDF (reference sequence). The CDR3 covers 12 residues. The V end was cut by 9 bases, the J end by 6 bases, with 15 bases between. The CDR3 region has the DNA TGTGCCACTGCCGGCGGGGTGGCCGAGCAGTACTTC. The encoded protein is CATAGGVAEQYF.

This chain joins TRBV3-1 and TRBJ1-3; D not resolved. V dropped 5 bases and J dropped 7 bases, with 9 bases sitting between them. The germline gives CDR1 LGHDT, CDR2 YNNKEL (reference sequence). CDR3 size: 12 residues. The CDR3 protein is CASSINGNTIYF. CDR3 nucleotide sequence: TGTGCCAGCAGCATAAACGGGAACACCATATATTTT.

This chain uses TRBV28 with TRBJ2-7, with a possible D match to TRBD1 (6 bases). The CDR3 spans 15 residues. Per germline, CDR1 MDHEN and CDR2 SYDVKM. V was cut by 2 bases and J by 1 base, with 12 bases left in between. In DNA, the CDR3 is TGTGCCAGCAGTTTAGTGACAGGAAGTTCCTACGAGCAGTACTTC. It yields the protein CASSLVTGSSYEQYF.

The chain couples TRBV9 to TRBJ2-1; D not resolved. The CDR3 consists of 15 residues. Germline CDR1 SGDLS, CDR2 YYNGEE. The ends were cut back, 0 bases at V and 2 bases at J, with 9 bases in the middle. The CDR3 DNA reads TGTGCCAGCAGCGTAGACAGTTATCCCTACAATGAGCAGTTCTTC. It is translated as CASSVDSYPYNEQFF.

The chain employs TRBV9 and TRBJ2-7, with a tentative D call TRBD2 (5 bases). The CDR3 loop spans 14 amino acids. Germline CDR1 is SGDLS and CDR2 is YYNGEE. The ends were cut back, 0 bases at V and 2 bases at J, with 9 bases in the middle. CDR3 bases: TGTGCCAGCAGCGTAGCGGTAGCGCCCTACGAGCAGTACTTC. Translated: CASSVAVAPYEQYF.

The V and J genes are TRBV29-1 and TRBJ2-4, with 7 bases fitting TRBD1. TRBJ2-7 matches the DNA end more closely, so the J call is doubtful. Germline assignment: CDR1 SQVTM and CDR2 ANQGSEA. The CDR3 is 12 residues long. The DNA for the CDR3 is TGCAGCGTTGAGGCAGGGGGTTACGAGCAGTACTTC. Protein product: CSVEAGGYEQYF.

The table lists this clonotype with a few counts. The chain joins TRBV29-1 to TRBJ2-7; no firm D call. V dropped 7 bases and J dropped 0 bases, with 16 bases sitting between them. Germline-derived CDR1 and CDR2 are SQVTM and ANQGSEA. CDR3 length equals 14 residues. Here the CDR3 DNA reads TGCAGCGCCGGGCCCACACCCAGCTCCTACGAGCAGTACTTC. Translation gives CSAGPTPSSYEQYF.

This clonotype was observed once. The rearrangement links TRBV7-9 to TRBJ2-7; D remains ambiguous. The ends were cut back, 4 bases at V and 1 base at J, with 29 bases in the middle. There are 20 residues in the CDR3. Looked up from germline, CDR1 is SEHNR and CDR2 is FQNEAQ (reference sequence). The CDR3 bases are TGTGCCAGCAGCTCCCAGTGGCGGATGGGGTCAGCGCGATGGTCCTACGAGCAGTACTTC. It specifies CASSSQWRMGSARWSYEQYF.

The V and J genes are TRBV7-2 and TRBJ1-2, with D unclear. Germline CDR1 SGHTA, CDR2 FQGNSA. Trimming stripped 1 base from V and 9 bases from J, with 15 bases between. The CDR3 contains 14 residues. CDR3 in amino acids: CASSLVWASDRYTF. CDR3 nucleotide sequence: TGTGCCAGCAGCTTAGTTTGGGCCTCGGATCGCTACACCTTC.

This chain joins TRBV3-1 and TRBJ1-2, with a weak D call TRBD1 (6 bases). The CDR3 totals 12 residues. The V gene lost 1 base and the J gene lost 13 bases, with 13 bases spanning the gap. Germline values: CDR1 LGHDT, CDR2 YNNKEL (reference sequence). In nucleotides, the CDR3 is TGTGCCAGCAGCCAAGCGACAGGATCGGTCACCTTC. Amino acid sequence: CASSQATGSVTF.

V usage is TRBV5-1 and J usage is TRBJ2-1, with D unresolved. This CDR3 is 15 amino acids long. Germline V lookup: CDR1 SGHRS, CDR2 YFSETQ. Trimming took 1 base from V and 5 from J, leaving 13 bases between them. This CDR3 is CASSLPPLCHNEQFF. In nucleotides, the CDR3 is TGCGCCAGCAGCTTGCCCCCCCTATGCCACAATGAGCAGTTCTTC.

This clonotype has just a few counts. The chain has TRBV5-4 and TRBJ2-3; no reliable D call. V lost 1 base and J 3 bases, leaving 6 bases between the germline ends. This CDR3 region has 13 residues. Germline V gives CDR1 SGHNT, CDR2 YYREEE (reference sequence). The CDR3 here is CASSLWSTDTQYF. CDR3 DNA: TGTGCCAGCAGCTTGTGGTCGACAGATACGCAGTATTTT.

The chain recombines TRBV5-1 with TRBJ2-1; no definite D call. CDR3 length equals 15 residues. The germline V gene has CDR1 SGHRS and CDR2 YFSETQ. With 2 bases removed from V and 2 bases from J, the gap between germline ends came to 11 bases. In DNA, the CDR3 is TGCGCCAGCAGCTTAGGAACAGACCCCTACAATGAGCAGTTCTTC. Its translation is CASSLGTDPYNEQFF. Full variable domain (outside the CDR3, taken from reference TRBV5-1 and TRBJ2-1): KAGVTQTPRYLIKTRGQQVTLSCSPISGHRSVSWYQQTPGQGLQFLFEYFSETQRNKGNFPGRFSGRQFSNSRSEMNVSTLELGDSALYLCASSLGTDPYNEQFFGPGTRLTVL.

A few counts support this clonotype. The chain combines TRBV10-3 with TRBJ2-3; D unclear. Trimming removed 3 bases at V and 0 bases at J, with 13 bases between. This CDR3 has 16 residues. CDR1 is ENHRY and CDR2 is SYGVKD in the germline V gene. CDR3 in amino acids: CAISERPGASTDTQYF. As DNA, the CDR3 is TGTGCCATCAGTGAAAGGCCAGGTGCTAGCACAGATACGCAGTATTTT.

The chain is built from TRBV5-1 and TRBJ2-7; TRBD2 is a possible D gene (6 bases). V lost 4 bases, J lost 0 bases, and 11 bases lay in between. The CDR3 is 14 amino acids. Germline CDR1 reads SGHRS; CDR2 reads YFSETQ. CDR3 sequence reads: CASSRASVSYEQYF. DNA of the CDR3: TGCGCCAGCAGCCGCGCTAGCGTCTCCTACGAGCAGTACTTC.

This clonotype has just one count. The chain recombines TRBV12-3 or TRBV12-4 with TRBJ2-5, with 8 bases that match TRBD2. V lost 2 bases to trimming and J lost 0 bases; unmatched junction nucleotides: 5. The CDR3 spans 16 residues. CDR3 nucleotides: TGTGCCAGCAGTTTATCCAGCGGGGGAAACCAAGAGACCCAGTACTTC. Its translation: CASSLSSGGNQETQYF.

The chain recombines TRBV2 with TRBJ2-3; D perhaps matches TRBD1 (5 bases). Germline-derived CDR1 and CDR2 are SNHLY and FYNNEI. The V end was cut by 1 base, the J end by 2 bases, with 10 bases between. This CDR3 spans 15 amino acids. The DNA for the CDR3 is TGTGCCAGCAGTGAAGAGAAGGGGATCACAGATACGCAGTATTTT. Residues: CASSEEKGITDTQYF.

V is TRBV11-2 and J is TRBJ2-1, with 7 bases matching TRBD2. Trimming took 3 bases from V and 0 from J; bases not matched to a gene: 5. CDR1 and CDR2 (germline): SGHAT, FQNNGV. This CDR3 has 16 amino acids. The CDR3 loop reads CASSLALADSYNEQFF. The CDR3 DNA reads as TGTGCCAGCAGCTTGGCTCTAGCGGACTCCTACAATGAGCAGTTCTTC.

This clonotype was seen a handful of times. This chain links TRBV6-2 or TRBV6-3 with TRBJ2-7; D call uncertain. CDR1 MNHEY and CDR2 SVGEGT come from the germline V gene. The V gene lost 0 bases and the J gene lost 3 bases, with 9 bases spanning the gap. The CDR3 length is 14 residues. This CDR3 is CASSYSQSYYEQYF. CDR3 in DNA: TGTGCCAGCAGTTACTCTCAGTCATACTACGAGCAGTACTTC.